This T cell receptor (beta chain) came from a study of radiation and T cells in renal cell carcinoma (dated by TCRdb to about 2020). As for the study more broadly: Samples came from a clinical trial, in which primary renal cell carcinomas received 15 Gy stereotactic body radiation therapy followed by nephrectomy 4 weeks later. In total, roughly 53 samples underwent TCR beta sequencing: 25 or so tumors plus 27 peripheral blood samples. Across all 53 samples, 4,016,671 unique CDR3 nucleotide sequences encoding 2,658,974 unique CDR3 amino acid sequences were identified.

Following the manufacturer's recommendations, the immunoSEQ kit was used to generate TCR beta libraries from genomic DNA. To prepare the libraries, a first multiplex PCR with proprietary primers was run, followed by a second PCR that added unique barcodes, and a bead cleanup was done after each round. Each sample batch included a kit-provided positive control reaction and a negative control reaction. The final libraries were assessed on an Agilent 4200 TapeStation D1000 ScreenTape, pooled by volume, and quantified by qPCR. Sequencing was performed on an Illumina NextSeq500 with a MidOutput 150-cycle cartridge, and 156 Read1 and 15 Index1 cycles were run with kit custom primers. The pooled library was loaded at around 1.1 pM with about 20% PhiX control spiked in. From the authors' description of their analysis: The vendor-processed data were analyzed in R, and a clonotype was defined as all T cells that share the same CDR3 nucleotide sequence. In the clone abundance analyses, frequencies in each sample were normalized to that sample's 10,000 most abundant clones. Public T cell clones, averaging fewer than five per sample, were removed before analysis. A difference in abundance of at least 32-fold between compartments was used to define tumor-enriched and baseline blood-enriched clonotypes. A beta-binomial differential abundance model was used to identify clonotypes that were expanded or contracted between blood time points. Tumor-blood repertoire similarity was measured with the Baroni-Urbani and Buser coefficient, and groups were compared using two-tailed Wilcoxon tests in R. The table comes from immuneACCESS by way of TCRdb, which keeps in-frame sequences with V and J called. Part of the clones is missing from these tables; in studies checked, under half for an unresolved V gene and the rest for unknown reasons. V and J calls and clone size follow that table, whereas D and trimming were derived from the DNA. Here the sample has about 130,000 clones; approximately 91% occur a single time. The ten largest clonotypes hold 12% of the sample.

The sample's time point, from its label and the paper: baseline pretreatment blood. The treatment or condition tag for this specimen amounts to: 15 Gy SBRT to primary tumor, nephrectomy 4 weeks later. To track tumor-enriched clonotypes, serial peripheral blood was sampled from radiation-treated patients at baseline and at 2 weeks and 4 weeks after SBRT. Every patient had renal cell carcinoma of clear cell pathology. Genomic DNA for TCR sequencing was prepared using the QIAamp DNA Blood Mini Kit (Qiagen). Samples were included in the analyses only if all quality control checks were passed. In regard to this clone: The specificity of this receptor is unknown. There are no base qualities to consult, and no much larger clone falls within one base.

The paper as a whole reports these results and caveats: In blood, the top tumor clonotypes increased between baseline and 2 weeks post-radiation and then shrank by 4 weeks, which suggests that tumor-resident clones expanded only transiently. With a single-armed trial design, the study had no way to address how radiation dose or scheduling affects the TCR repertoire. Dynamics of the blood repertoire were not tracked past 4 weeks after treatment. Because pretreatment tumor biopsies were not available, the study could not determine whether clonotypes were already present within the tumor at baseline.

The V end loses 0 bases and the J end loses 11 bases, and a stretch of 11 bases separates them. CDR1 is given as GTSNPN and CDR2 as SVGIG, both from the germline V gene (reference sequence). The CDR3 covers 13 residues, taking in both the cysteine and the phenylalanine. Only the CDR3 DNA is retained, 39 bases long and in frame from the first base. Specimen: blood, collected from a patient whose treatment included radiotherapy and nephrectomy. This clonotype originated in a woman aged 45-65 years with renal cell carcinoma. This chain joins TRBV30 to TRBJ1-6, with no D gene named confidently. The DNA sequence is TGTGCCTGGAGTGTACAGCCAGGAACACCCCTCCACTTT. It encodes CAWSVQPGTPLHF. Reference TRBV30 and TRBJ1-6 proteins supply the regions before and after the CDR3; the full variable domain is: SQTIHQWPATLVQPVGSPLSLECTVEGTSNPNLYWYRQAAGRGLQLLFYSVGIGQISSEVPQNLSASRPQDRQFILSSKKLLLSDSGFYLCAWSVQPGTPLHFGNGTRLTVT.